Sequencing of this T cell receptor (beta chain) was carried out in a study of control samples from healthy donors and cancer patients. CDR1 and CDR2 from the germline V gene are SEHNR and FQNEAQ (reference sequence). Trimming removed 11 bases at V and 0 bases at J, with 11 bases between. CDR3 length equals 13 residues. The table came from immunoSEQ multiplex PCR; TCRdb's copy has only in-frame clones and leaves some out. This table has about 130,000 clones, roughly 90% appearing once. This clonotype was sampled from a man aged 18-30 years in good health. This rearrangement joins TRBV7-9 to TRBJ1-3; D is undetermined. The material sequenced was blood. CDR3 protein: CAARSASGNTIYF. Written as DNA, the CDR3 is TGTGCCGCGAGGTCCGCCTCTGGAAACACCATATATTTT. The full variable domain, completed using reference TRBV7-9 and TRBJ1-3, is DTGVSQNPRHKITKRGQNVTFRCDPISEHNRLYWYRQTLGQGPEFLTYFQNEAQLEKSRLLSDRFSAERPKGSFSTLEIQRTEQGDSAMYLCAARSASGNTIYFGEGSWLTVV.